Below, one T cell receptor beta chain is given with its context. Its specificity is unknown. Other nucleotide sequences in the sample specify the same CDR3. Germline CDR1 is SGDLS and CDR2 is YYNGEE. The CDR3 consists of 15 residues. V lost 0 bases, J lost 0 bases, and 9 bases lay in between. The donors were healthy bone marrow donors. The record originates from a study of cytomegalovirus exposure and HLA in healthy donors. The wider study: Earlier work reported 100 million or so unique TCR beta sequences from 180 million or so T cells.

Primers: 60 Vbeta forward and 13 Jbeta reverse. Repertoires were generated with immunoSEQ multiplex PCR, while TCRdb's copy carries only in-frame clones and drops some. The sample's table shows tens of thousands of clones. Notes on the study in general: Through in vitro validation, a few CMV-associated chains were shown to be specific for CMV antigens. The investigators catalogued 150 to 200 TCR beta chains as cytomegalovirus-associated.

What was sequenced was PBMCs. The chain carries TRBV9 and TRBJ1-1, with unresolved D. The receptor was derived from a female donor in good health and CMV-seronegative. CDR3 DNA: TGTGCCAGCAGCGTAGGTGGAGGTCTGAACACTGAAGCTTTCTTT. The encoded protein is CASSVGGGLNTEAFF. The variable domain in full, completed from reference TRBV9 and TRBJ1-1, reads DSGVTQTPKHLITATGQRVTLRCSPRSGDLSVYWYQQSLDQGLQFLIQYYNGEERAKGNILERFSAQQFPDLHSELNLSSLELGDSALYFCASSVGGGLNTEAFFGQGTRLTVV.